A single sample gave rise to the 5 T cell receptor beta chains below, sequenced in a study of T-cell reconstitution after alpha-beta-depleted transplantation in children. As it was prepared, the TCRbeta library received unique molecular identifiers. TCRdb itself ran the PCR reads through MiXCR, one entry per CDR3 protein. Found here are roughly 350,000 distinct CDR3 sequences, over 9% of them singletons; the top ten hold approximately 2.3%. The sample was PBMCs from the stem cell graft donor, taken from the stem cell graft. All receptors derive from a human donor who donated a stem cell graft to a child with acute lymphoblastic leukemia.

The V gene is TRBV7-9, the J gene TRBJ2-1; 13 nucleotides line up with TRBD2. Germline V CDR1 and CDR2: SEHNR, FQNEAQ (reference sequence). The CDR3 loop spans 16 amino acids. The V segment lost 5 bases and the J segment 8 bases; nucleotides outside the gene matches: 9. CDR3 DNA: TGTGCCAGCAGCCTACAGGGCGGACTAGCGGGAGATGAGCAGTTCTTC. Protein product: CASSLQGGLAGDEQFF.

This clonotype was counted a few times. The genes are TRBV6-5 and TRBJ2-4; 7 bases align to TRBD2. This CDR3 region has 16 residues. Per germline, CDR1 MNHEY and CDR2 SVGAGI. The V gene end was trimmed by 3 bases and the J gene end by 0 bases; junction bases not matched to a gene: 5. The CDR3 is CASSYTSDLAKNIQYF. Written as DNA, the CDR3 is TGTGCCAGCAGTTATACTAGCGACCTAGCCAAAAACATTCAGTACTTC.

The DNA of the CDR3 is TGCAGCGTTGAACGGGGGGGGGTGAACACTGAAGCTTTCTTT. Translating gives CSVERGGVNTEAFF. The rearrangement joins TRBV29-1 to TRBJ1-1; D is possibly TRBD1 (5 bases). CDR3 length: 14 residues. V dropped 2 bases and J dropped 0 bases, with 10 bases sitting between them. The V gene's germline CDR1 is SQVTM and CDR2 ANQGSEA.

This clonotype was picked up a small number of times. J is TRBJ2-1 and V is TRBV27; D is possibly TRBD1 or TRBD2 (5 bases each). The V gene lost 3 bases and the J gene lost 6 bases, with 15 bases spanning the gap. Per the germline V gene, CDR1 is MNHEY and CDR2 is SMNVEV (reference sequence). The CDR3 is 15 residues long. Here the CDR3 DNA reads TGTGCCAGCAGTTTGTCAGGGACCTCGTTCAATGAGCAGTTCTTC. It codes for CASSLSGTSFNEQFF.

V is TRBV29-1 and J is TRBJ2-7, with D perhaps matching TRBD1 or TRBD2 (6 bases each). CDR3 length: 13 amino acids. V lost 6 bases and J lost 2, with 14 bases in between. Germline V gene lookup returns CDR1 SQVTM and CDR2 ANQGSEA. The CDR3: CSVRSGGAYEQYF. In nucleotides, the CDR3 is TGCAGCGTCCGATCCGGGGGCGCCTACGAGCAGTACTTC.